This TCR beta chain was documented in a study of control samples from healthy donors and cancer patients. The germline V and J ends were trimmed by 2 bases and 4 bases, with 12 bases remaining between them. Germline V gives CDR1 MNHEY, CDR2 SVGAGI. The CDR3 is 14 residues long. Sequencing was performed with immunoSEQ multiplex PCR; in TCRdb, only in-frame clones are kept and a portion is missing. The table has approximately 49,000 clones, 80% to 90% seen once. This receptor was identified in a woman aged 45 to 65 with lung cancer. The material sequenced was PBMCs. The rearrangement uses TRBV6-5 and TRBJ2-7; D gene unclear. The CDR3 reads CASSYKPTKYEQYF. CDR3 nucleotide sequence: TGTGCCAGCAGTTACAAACCTACTAAATACGAGCAGTACTTC.